The following is a TCR beta chain sequence with its context. Antigen specificity is unknown. The PCR made use of 60 Vbeta and 13 Jbeta primers. Data came from immunoSEQ multiplex PCR; TCRdb stores just in-frame clones and leaves some out. The sample lists around 130,000 clones; about 72% were seen once. The sample comes from a study of cytomegalovirus exposure and HLA in healthy donors. Notes on the study in general: Reports described diagnosis of cytomegalovirus status by the classifier as highly specific and sensitive. With later analysis, a missense DCLRE1C variant became linked to TCR beta V- and J-gene trimming. A later analysis reportedly identified an Asian-associated ancestry cluster as carrying fewer N-insertions than the 666-donor mean.

V dropped 0 bases and J dropped 1 base, with 10 bases sitting between them. The CDR3 spans 15 residues. The germline CDR1 and CDR2 sequences are MNHNS and SASEGT. The receptor was isolated from a man younger than 45 in good health and CMV-seropositive. Sequencing was performed on PBMCs. V is TRBV6-1 and J is TRBJ2-7; TRBD1 is a possible D gene (5 bases). The CDR3 is CASSEALDKSYEQYF. CDR3 DNA sequence: TGTGCCAGCAGTGAAGCGCTGGACAAGTCCTACGAGCAGTACTTC.